The TCR beta chain described here comes from a study of CXCR3-negative and CXCR3-positive naive CD8 T cells. The germline V gene has CDR1 MDHEN and CDR2 SYDVKM. The CDR3 consists of 16 residues. General study findings and limits: Each naive subset displayed comparably high diversity, whereas memory CD8+ cells displayed much lower diversity.

Naive CD8+ T lymphocytes were specified as CD45RO-CCR7+CD27+CD95-. UMI-labeled TRB cDNA libraries were prepared by 5' RACE. TCRdb reprocessed the 5' RACE reads and keeps a single row for each CDR3 protein, giving no DNA. The sample shows tens of thousands of distinct CDR3 sequences, and about 1.1% sits with its ten largest clones. Concerning this clonotype: No antigen is known for it.

The specimen was naive CXCR3- CD8+ T cells from blood. The subset: CD45RO-CCR7+CD27+CD95- naive CD8+ T cells lacking CXCR3 (TNR3-). The TCR comes from a human donor in good health. Some clones in this sample may be carry-over from other donors' samples. This chain connects TRBV28 to TRBJ1-2; TCRdb gives TRBD1 as the D gene, but with no DNA this cannot be confirmed. The CDR3 loop is CASSSTYGTGGYGYTF.